The clone carrying this TCR beta chain was seen ten or more times. No antigen is known for it. These data are taken from a study of early T cells in non-severe SARS-CoV-2 infection. The overall study: Bulk RNA taken from unsorted whole blood was sequenced, leaving chains unpaired.

Individual cDNA molecules were tagged with unique molecular identifiers. TCRdb processed the 5' RACE reads anew with MiXCR; each CDR3 protein has one entry. The sample records over 30,000 distinct CDR3 sequences, under 5.5% being singletons. Study results and limitations: Matches to VDJdb favored anti-spike CD8 responses and missed private and CD4 specificities.

This sequence was found in an adult who was a healthcare worker with PCR-confirmed SARS-CoV-2 infection or an uninfected control (not recorded which). The sequenced sample consisted of whole blood.

CDR3 coding DNA: TGCGCCAGCAGCTTTGGGGGAGAGAACACTGAAGCTTTCTTT. This codes for CASSFGGENTEAFF. The genes are TRBV5-1 and TRBJ1-1, with D possibly TRBD1 on 5 matching bases. The CDR3 covers 14 residues. V shed 2 bases and J shed 1 base, with 9 bases lying between them. CDR1 and CDR2 (germline): SGHRS, YFSETQ.